A single sample is the source of the 5 T cell receptor beta chains below, sequenced in a study of PD-1 blockade in classical Hodgkin lymphoma. Here immunoSEQ multiplex PCR was the method, and the copy in TCRdb shows in-frame clones only, minus some. This sample has under 15,000 clones, with around 83% found just once. Each patient experienced a relapse that followed autologous stem cell transplantation, and brentuximab vedotin exposure varied. The sample consisted of peripheral blood mononuclear cells (PBMCs), taken at baseline. Every receptor here comes from a human donor with classical Hodgkin lymphoma.

The CDR3 loop is CASSARGGSGNTIYF. The CDR3 DNA is TGTGCCAGCAGCGCCAGAGGGGGCTCTGGAAACACCATATATTTT. V usage is TRBV9 and J usage is TRBJ1-3; D perhaps matches TRBD1 (6 bases). The V end lost 3 bases, the J end lost 0 bases, and 10 bases lay between the germline ends. The length of the CDR3 is 15 residues. Germline assignment: CDR1 SGDLS and CDR2 YYNGEE.

This clone was counted only a few times. The chain recombines TRBV7-6 with TRBJ1-2; 8 bases map to TRBD1. The junction had 6 bases not matched to a gene; V was cut back by 1 base and J by 8 bases. The V gene's germline CDR1 is SGHVS and CDR2 FNYEAQ. This CDR3 contains 14 residues. CDR3 loop: CASSLERTGLGYTF. The CDR3 nucleotides read TGTGCCAGCAGCTTAGAGCGGACAGGGTTAGGCTACACCTTC.

The V gene is TRBV27, the J gene TRBJ2-7, with 14 bases fitting TRBD2. CDR3 length: 17 amino acids. Trimming at V came to 3 bases and at J to 5 bases, leaving 9 bases not matched to a gene. Germline V CDR1 and CDR2: MNHEY, SMNVEV (reference sequence). The CDR3 loop reads CASSFPGTSGRIDEQYF. Here the CDR3 DNA reads TGTGCCAGCAGTTTCCCCGGGACTAGCGGGAGAATCGACGAGCAGTACTTC.

This chain joins TRBV7-9 and TRBJ2-1; D gene uncertain. Trimming left V 3 bases short and J 4 bases short, with 10 bases between. The CDR3 loop spans 14 amino acids. Germline assignment: CDR1 SEHNR and CDR2 FQNEAQ (reference sequence). The CDR3 DNA sequence: TGTGCCAGCAGCTTTCAGAGGTGGTACAATGAGCAGTTCTTC. The encoded protein is CASSFQRWYNEQFF.

This chain uses TRBV6-5 with TRBJ1-1, with 9 bases that match TRBD1. CDR1 and CDR2 from the germline V gene are MNHEY and SVGAGI. V shed 5 bases and J 1 base; nucleotides not matched to a gene: 2. The CDR3 length is 14 residues. The CDR3: CASSRTGANTEAFF. CDR3 DNA sequence: TGTGCCAGCAGTCGGACAGGGGCGAACACTGAAGCTTTCTTT.